The subject of this entry is one T cell receptor (beta chain). V was trimmed by 5 bases and J by 0 bases, leaving 13 bases between them. The CDR3 totals 16 residues. Germline CDR1 reads SEHNR; CDR2 reads FQNEAQ (reference sequence). Methods used by the authors: Reference gene primer amplification gave nucleated cell count estimates. Assay used: immunoSEQ multiplex PCR; TCRdb lists only in-frame clones, some missing. Clonal size and the V and J genes are those of that table, whereas D and trimming came from the DNA. Of 99,000 or so clones in the sample, over 75% were seen once. The data belong to a study of blood T cell repertoires in COVID-19. The overall study: T cells, B-cell-depleted T cells, or PBMCs supplied cDNA or gDNA.

Sequenced input: peripheral blood. The clonotype originates from a man aged 50 or older with acute or convalescent COVID-19. The V and J genes are TRBV7-9 and TRBJ2-2; possibly TRBD2 for D (6 bases). CDR3 DNA: TGTGCCAGCAGCCTACTAGCTTCCACGAACACCGGGGAGCTGTTTTTT. As protein: CASSLLASTNTGELFF.